Included here is one T cell receptor beta chain sequence, with context. Its specificity is not known. The data were produced by immunoSEQ multiplex PCR, yet TCRdb's version contains in-frame clones alone and is incomplete. The data contain approximately 70,000 clones, 88% of them singletons. These data originate in a study of OX40 agonist ivuxolimab in advanced cancers. Whole-study context: In three patients, partial responses were observed, one with hepatocellular carcinoma and two with cutaneous melanoma.

V lost 0 bases, J lost 2 bases, and 8 bases stayed unmatched. The germline V gene has CDR1 MGHRA and CDR2 YSYEKL. The CDR3 is 17 residues long. Whole-study results and caveats: The authors did not determine the antigen specificity of the expanded peripheral T cells.

The V call is TRBV4-1, the J call TRBJ2-3; 7 bases line up with TRBD2. The clonotype was recovered from an adult with an advanced solid tumor such as melanoma, head and neck, liver or kidney cancer. The sample here was CD4+ or CD8+ T cells sorted from blood, taken in a trial of the OX40 agonist ivuxolimab. CDR3 coding DNA: TGCGCCAGCAGCCAAGACAGCGGGACTTCCTACACAGATACGCAGTATTTT. Translating it yields CASSQDSGTSYTDTQYF.